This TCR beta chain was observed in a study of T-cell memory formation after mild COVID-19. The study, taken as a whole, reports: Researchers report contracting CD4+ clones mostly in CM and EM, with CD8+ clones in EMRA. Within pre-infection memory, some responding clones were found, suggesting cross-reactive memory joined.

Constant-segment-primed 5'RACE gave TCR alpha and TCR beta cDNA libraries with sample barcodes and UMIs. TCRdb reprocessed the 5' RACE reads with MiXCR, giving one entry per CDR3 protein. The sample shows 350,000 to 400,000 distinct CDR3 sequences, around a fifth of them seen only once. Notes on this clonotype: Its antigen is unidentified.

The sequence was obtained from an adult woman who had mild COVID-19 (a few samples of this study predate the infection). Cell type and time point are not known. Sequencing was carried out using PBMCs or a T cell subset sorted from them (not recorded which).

The CDR3 is CASRDSRAGELFF. CDR3 sequence (DNA): TGTGCCAGCCGGGACAGCCGGGCCGGGGAGCTGTTTTTT. The chain recombines TRBV7-3 with TRBJ2-2, with 7 bases fitting TRBD1. Unmatched junction bases numbered 6, after V lost 8 bases and J lost 6 bases. The V gene's germline CDR1 is SGHTA and CDR2 FQGTGA. The CDR3 runs 13 residues.